This TCR beta chain was observed in a study of T cells after yellow fever vaccination. Study-level background: Fractions low in cell number were prepared with SMART-Seq v4 Ultra Low Input.

The study made its TCR cDNA through 5'RACE template switching. That step introduced a universal primer site along with UMIs. TCRdb called the 5' RACE reads again in MiXCR, with one record for every CDR3 protein. The sample has some 110,000 distinct CDR3 sequences, about 7.8% seen once. Study-level points and caveats: Reappearance after the booster was observed for most primary-vaccination clones (roughly 95% CD4, almost 90% CD8).

At least ten counts were recorded for this clonotype. Antigen specificity is unknown. The receptor was derived from a man between 18 and 35 years old who received the YFV17D yellow fever vaccine. The sequences come from CD4+ T cells sorted from PBMCs, collected roughly 47 days after the first yellow fever vaccination.

The CDR3 region has the DNA TGCGCCAGCAGCAACGCCTACGAGCAGTACTTC. Translation gives CASSNAYEQYF. The chain joins TRBV5-1 to TRBJ2-7; unclear D gene. V was shortened by 4 bases and J by 2 bases, with 4 bases between the two germline ends. The V gene's germline CDR1 is SGHRS and CDR2 YFSETQ. There are 11 residues in the CDR3.